The present TCR beta chain was sequenced within a study of T cell responses to AZD1222 COVID-19 vaccine. Data came from immunoSEQ multiplex PCR; TCRdb stores just in-frame clones and leaves some out. The repertoire holds about 150,000 clones, with less than 95% as singletons. The junction had 3 bases not matched to a gene; V was cut back by 3 bases and J by 1 base. The CDR3 runs to 15 residues. In germline, CDR1 is LGHDT, CDR2 YNNKEL (reference sequence). The material sequenced was peripheral blood, taken on day 0 of AZD1222 vaccination. The clonotype originates from an adult in good health. The V and J genes are TRBV3-1 (or the pseudogene TRBV3-2) and TRBJ2-5; 9 nucleotides agree with TRBD2. The CDR3 DNA sequence: TGTGCCAGCAGCCACAGCGGGGGGTCCCAAGAGACCCAGTACTTC. This encodes CASSHSGGSQETQYF.